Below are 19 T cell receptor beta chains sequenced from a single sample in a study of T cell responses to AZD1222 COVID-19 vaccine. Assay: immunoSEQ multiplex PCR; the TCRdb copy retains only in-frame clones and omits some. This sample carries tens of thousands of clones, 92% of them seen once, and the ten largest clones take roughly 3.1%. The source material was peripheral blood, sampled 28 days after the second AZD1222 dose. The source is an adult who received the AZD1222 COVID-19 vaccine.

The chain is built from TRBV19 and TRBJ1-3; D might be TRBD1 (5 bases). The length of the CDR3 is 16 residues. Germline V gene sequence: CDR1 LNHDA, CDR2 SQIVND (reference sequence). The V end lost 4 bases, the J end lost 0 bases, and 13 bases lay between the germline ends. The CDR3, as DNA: TGTGCCAGTAGTAAGGCCGGGGCAGACTCTGGAAACACCATATATTTT. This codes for CASSKAGADSGNTIYF.

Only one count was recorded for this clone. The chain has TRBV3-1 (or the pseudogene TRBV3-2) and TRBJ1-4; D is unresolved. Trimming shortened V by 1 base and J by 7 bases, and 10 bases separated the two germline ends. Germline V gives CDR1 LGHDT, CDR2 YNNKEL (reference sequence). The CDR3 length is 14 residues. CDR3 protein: CASSQVEGTEKLFF. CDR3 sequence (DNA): TGTGCCAGCAGCCAAGTTGAGGGCACTGAAAAACTGTTTTTT.

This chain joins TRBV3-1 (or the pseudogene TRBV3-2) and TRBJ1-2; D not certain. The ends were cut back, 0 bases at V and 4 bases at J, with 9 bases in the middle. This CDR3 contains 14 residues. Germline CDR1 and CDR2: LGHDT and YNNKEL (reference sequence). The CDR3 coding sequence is TGTGCCAGCAGCCAAGATGGCTCAGTCTATGGCTACACCTTC. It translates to CASSQDGSVYGYTF.

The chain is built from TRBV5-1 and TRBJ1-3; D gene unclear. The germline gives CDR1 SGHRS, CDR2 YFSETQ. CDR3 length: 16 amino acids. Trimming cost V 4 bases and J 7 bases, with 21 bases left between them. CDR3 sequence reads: CASSIAGTVGRNTIYF. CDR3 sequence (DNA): TGCGCCAGCAGCATCGCCGGAACAGTAGGAAGGAACACCATATATTTT. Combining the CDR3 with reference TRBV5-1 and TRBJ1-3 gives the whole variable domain KAGVTQTPRYLIKTRGQQVTLSCSPISGHRSVSWYQQTPGQGLQFLFEYFSETQRNKGNFPGRFSGRQFSNSRSEMNVSTLELGDSALYLCASSIAGTVGRNTIYFGEGSWLTVV.

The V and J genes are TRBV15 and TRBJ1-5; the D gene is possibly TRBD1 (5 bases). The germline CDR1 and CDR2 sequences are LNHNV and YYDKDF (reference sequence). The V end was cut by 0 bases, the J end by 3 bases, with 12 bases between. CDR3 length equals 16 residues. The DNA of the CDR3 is TGTGCCACCAGCAGAGATCTGGCCAGGGACAATCAGCCCCAGCATTTT. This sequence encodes CATSRDLARDNQPQHF.

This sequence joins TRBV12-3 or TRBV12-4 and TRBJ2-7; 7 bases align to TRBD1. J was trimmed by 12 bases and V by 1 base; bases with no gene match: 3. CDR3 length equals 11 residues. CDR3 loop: CASSLGDSRYF. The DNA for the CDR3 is TGTGCCAGCAGTTTAGGGGACAGTCGGTACTTC.

The CDR3 DNA is TGTGCCAGCACCCAGACAGGGGCAGGGGTCTACGAGCAGTACTTC. This gives the protein CASTQTGAGVYEQYF. The rearrangement joins TRBV6-6 to TRBJ2-7; 8 nucleotides align to TRBD1. Trimming took 7 bases from V and 3 from J; bases not matched to a gene: 11. Germline V gene sequence: CDR1 MNHNY, CDR2 SVGAGI (reference sequence). The length of the CDR3 is 15 residues.

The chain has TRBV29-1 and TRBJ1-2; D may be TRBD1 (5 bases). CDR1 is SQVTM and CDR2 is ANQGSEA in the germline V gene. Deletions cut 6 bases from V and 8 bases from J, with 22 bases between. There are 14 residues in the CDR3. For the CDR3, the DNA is TGCAGCGTCGCACCTCGGGACGGTGGACGAGGCTACACCTTC. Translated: CSVAPRDGGRGYTF.

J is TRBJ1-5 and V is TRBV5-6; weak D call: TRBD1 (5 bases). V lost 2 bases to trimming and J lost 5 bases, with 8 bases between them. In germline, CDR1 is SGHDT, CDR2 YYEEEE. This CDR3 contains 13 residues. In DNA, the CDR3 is TGTGCCAGCAGCTTAGACAGTGATCAGCCCCAGCATTTT. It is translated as CASSLDSDQPQHF.

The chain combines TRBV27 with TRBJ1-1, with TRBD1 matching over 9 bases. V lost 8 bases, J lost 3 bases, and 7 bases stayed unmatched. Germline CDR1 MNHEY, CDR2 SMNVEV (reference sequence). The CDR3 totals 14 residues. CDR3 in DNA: TGTGCCAGCGCCTGGGACAGGGCGGACACTGAAGCTTTCTTT. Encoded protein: CASAWDRADTEAFF.

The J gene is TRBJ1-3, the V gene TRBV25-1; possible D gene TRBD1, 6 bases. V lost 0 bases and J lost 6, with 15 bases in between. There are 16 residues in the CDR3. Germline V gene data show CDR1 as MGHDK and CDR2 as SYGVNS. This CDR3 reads CASSEYRAGVENTIYF. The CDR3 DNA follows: TGTGCCAGCAGTGAATACCGGGCAGGGGTGGAAAACACCATATATTTT. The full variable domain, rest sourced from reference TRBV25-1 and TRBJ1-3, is EADIYQTPRYLVIGTGKKITLECSQTMGHDKMYWYQQDPGMELHLIHYSYGVNSTEKGDLSSESTVSRIRTEHFPLTLESARPSHTSQYLCASSEYRAGVENTIYFGEGSWLTVV.

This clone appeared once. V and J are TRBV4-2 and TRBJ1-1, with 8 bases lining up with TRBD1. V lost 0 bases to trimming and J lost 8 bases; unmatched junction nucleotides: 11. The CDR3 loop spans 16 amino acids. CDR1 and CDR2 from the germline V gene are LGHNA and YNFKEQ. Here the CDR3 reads CASSQDRDRTPREAFF. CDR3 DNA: TGTGCCAGCAGCCAAGACCGGGACAGGACACCTAGGGAAGCTTTCTTT.

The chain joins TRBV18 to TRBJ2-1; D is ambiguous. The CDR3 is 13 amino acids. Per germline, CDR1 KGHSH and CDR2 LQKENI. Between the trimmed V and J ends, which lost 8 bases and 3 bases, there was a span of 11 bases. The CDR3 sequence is CASRPSLYNEQFF. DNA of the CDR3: TGTGCCAGCCGTCCCTCACTCTACAATGAGCAGTTCTTC.

The CDR3 nucleotides read TGTGCCAGCAGCCCACGGGACAAAAACACCGGGGAGCTGTTTTTT. This encodes CASSPRDKNTGELFF. The chain combines TRBV11-1 with TRBJ2-2, with D tentatively TRBD1 (6 bases). Trimming cost V 5 bases and J 2 bases, with 12 bases left between them. Germline V gives CDR1 SGHAT, CDR2 FQDESV (reference sequence). CDR3 length: 15 amino acids.

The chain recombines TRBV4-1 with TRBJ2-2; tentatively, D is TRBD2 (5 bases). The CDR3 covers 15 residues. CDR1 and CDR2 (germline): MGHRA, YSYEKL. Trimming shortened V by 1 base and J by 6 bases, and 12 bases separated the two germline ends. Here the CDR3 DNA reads TGCGCCAGCAGCCAAGTCGGGGTTTGGGCCGGGGAGCTGTTTTTT. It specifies CASSQVGVWAGELFF.

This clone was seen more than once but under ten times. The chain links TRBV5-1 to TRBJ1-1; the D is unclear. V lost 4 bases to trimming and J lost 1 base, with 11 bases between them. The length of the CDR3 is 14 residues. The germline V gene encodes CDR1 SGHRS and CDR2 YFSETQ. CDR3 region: CASSPGRTNTEAFF. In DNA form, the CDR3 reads TGCGCCAGCAGCCCTGGACGGACGAACACTGAAGCTTTCTTT.

CDR3 loop: CASSGAGNRSPLHF. DNA for the CDR3: TGTGCCAGCAGCGGGGCAGGGAACCGCTCACCCCTCCACTTT. V is TRBV11-1 and J is TRBJ1-6, with D possibly being TRBD1 (5 bases). Germline assignment: CDR1 SGHAT and CDR2 FQDESV (reference sequence). There are 14 residues in the CDR3. Trimming left V 5 bases short and J 10 bases short, with 15 bases between.

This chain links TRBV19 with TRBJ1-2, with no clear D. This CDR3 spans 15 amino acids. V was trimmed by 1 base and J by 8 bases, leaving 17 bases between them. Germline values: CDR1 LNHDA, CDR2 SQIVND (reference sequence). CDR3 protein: CASSIGGRGSRGYTF. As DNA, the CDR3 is TGTGCCAGTAGTATAGGAGGACGCGGGTCTCGAGGCTACACCTTC.

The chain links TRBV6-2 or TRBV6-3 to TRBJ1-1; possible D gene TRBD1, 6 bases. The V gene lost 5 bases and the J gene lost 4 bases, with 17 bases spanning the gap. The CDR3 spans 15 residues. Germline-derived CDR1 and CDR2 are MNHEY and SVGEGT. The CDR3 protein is CASSPLGGGGTEAFF. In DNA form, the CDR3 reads TGTGCCAGCAGTCCCCTTGGGGGCGGCGGCACTGAAGCTTTCTTT.